Following are 8 T cell receptor beta chains from one sample sequenced in a study of blood T cell repertoires in COVID-19. Clones were sequenced by immunoSEQ multiplex PCR, and TCRdb holds only the in-frame ones, with some missing. Of approximately 350,000 clones listed, roughly 86% are singletons. Sequenced sample: peripheral blood. The receptors shown here come from a woman in her 70s with COVID-19, enrolled during active disease.

This chain joins TRBV5-4 and TRBJ2-7; 9 bases align to TRBD2. Trimming cost V 2 bases and J 7 bases; bases outside gene matches: 7. Germline CDR1 SGHNT, CDR2 YYREEE (reference sequence). The CDR3 length is 14 residues. The CDR3 DNA follows: TGTGCCAGCAGCTTTGGCGGGGGGGCGCGGGAGCAGTACTTC. It specifies CASSFGGGAREQYF.

V gene TRBV10-2 combines with J gene TRBJ1-1, with TRBD1 as a possible D gene (6 bases). This CDR3 is 14 amino acids long. Trimming removed 3 bases at V and 6 bases at J, with 14 bases between. The germline gives CDR1 WSHSY, CDR2 SAAADI. Here the CDR3 reads CASSDWGRRAEAFF. The CDR3 DNA is TGCGCCAGCAGTGATTGGGGGCGCAGGGCTGAAGCTTTCTTT.

The chain combines TRBV20-1 with TRBJ2-3; the D is unclear. The V gene lost 3 bases and the J gene lost 2 bases, with 12 bases spanning the gap. Germline V gives CDR1 DFQATT, CDR2 SNEGSKA (reference sequence). The CDR3 has 14 residues. The CDR3 reads CSASWRSNTDTQYF. The CDR3 coding sequence is TGCAGTGCTAGTTGGCGGAGTAACACAGATACGCAGTATTTT.

This chain connects TRBV18 to TRBJ2-1; weak D call: TRBD2 (6 bases). Germline CDR1 is KGHSH and CDR2 is LQKENI. The V and J ends lost 6 bases and 8 bases respectively, with 14 bases between them. The CDR3 contains 13 residues. CDR3 protein: CASSPTSSHEQFF. CDR3 nucleotides: TGTGCCAGCTCCCCGACTAGTAGCCATGAGCAGTTCTTC.

This clone was recorded once. The chain uses TRBV21-1 and TRBJ1-5; TRBD1, the D gene given by the table, was not confirmed from the DNA. TRBV21-1 is given as a pseudogene. This CDR3 region has 16 residues. The CDR3 protein is CPCRLPLRQTNQPQHF. The CDR3 DNA follows: TGCCCTTGCAGGTTGCCCCTCAGACAGACTAATCAGCCCCAGCATTTT.

This clone was observed a single time. The V call is TRBV30, the J call TRBJ2-1; TRBD1 is a possible D gene (6 bases). CDR1 GTSNPN and CDR2 SVGIG come from the germline V gene (reference sequence). With 3 bases removed from V and 8 bases from J, the gap between germline ends came to 14 bases. The CDR3 has 13 residues. DNA for the CDR3: TGTGCCTGGAGCCGACAGGCATTTGATGAGCAGTTCTTC. As protein: CAWSRQAFDEQFF.

The sample holds one count of this clone. The chain joins TRBV10-3 to TRBJ1-4; D perhaps matches TRBD1 (5 bases). The V end lost 7 bases, the J end lost 4 bases, and 19 bases lay between the germline ends. The V gene's germline CDR1 is ENHRY and CDR2 SYGVKD. CDR3 length equals 16 residues. CDR3: CAIKAAQAGGNEKLFF. The CDR3 DNA follows: TGTGCCATCAAGGCCGCTCAGGCCGGGGGTAATGAAAAACTGTTTTTT.

This chain joins TRBV7-9 and TRBJ2-7; 8 nucleotides align to TRBD1. The CDR3 has 16 amino acids. The V segment lost 1 base and the J segment 7 bases; nucleotides outside the gene matches: 12. Germline assignment: CDR1 SEHNR and CDR2 FQNEAQ (reference sequence). CDR3 sequence: CASSLGSAGGLEEQYF. The CDR3 DNA is TGTGCCAGCAGCTTAGGTAGTGCAGGGGGCCTGGAAGAGCAGTACTTC. Variable domain in full (rest from reference TRBV7-9 and TRBJ2-7): DTGVSQNPRHKITKRGQNVTFRCDPISEHNRLYWYRQTLGQGPEFLTYFQNEAQLEKSRLLSDRFSAERPKGSFSTLEIQRTEQGDSAMYLCASSLGSAGGLEEQYFGPGTRLTVT.